This TCR beta chain was retrieved from a study of blood T cell repertoires in COVID-19. Study background: Researchers got acute and convalescent COVID-19 samples from the United States, Italy and Spain.

The assay was immunoSEQ multiplex PCR, and TCRdb's table has in-frame clones only and misses some. The repertoire has 150,000 to 200,000 clones, almost 80% of them found once; the top ten carry around 24%. From germline, CDR1 is SGHNT and CDR2 YENEEA. The CDR3 has 16 amino acids. Unmatched junction bases numbered 7, after V lost 1 base and J lost 4 bases. The TCR originated in a woman in her 70s with acute or convalescent COVID-19. What was sequenced was peripheral blood. This chain connects TRBV11-3 to TRBJ2-1; 7 positions match TRBD2. CDR3 in DNA: TGTGCCAGCAGCTTAGGGGGGACTACTAGTTACAATGAGCAGTTCTTC. Encoded protein: CASSLGGTTSYNEQFF.